This TCR beta chain originates from a study of T cell changes during pregnancy in multiple sclerosis. The method was immunoSEQ multiplex PCR; TCRdb's version includes in-frame clones alone and lacks a portion of them. The sample lists roughly 38,000 clones; about 92% were seen once. Germline assignment: CDR1 MNHEY and CDR2 SMNVEV (reference sequence). There are 15 residues in the CDR3. With V trimmed by 5 bases and J by 4 bases, 9 bases remained unmatched. The table lists this clone with a count of one. The clonotype comes from a female donor with multiple sclerosis, enrolled in a pregnancy study. The chain joins TRBV27 to TRBJ2-5; 8 nucleotides agree with TRBD2. Sequenced here: CD4+ T cells from peripheral blood mononuclear cells, sampled in the third trimester of pregnancy. CDR3 in amino acids: CASSPEREWPETQYF. The CDR3 DNA follows: TGTGCCAGCAGTCCCGAGCGGGAGTGGCCAGAGACCCAGTACTTC.